The 10 T cell receptor beta chains in this list originate from one sample, sequenced in a study of shared clonotypes between healthy human individuals. TCRdb keeps only in-frame clones here, not all; method: immunoSEQ multiplex PCR. The sample holds 500,000 to 650,000 clones, around 78% seen once. The sample taken for sequencing was PBMCs. The source of these receptors is a woman aged 40 to 49 in good health. Some clones in this sample may be carry-over from other donors' samples.

This clone was detected only a few times. The same CDR3 also results from other DNA sequences found in this sample. The V call is TRBV28, the J call TRBJ2-7; 12 bases line up with TRBD2. The length of the CDR3 is 16 residues. CDR1 is MDHEN, CDR2 SYDVKM, per germline. The ends lost 5 bases at V and 7 bases at J; junction bases unmatched: 12. The CDR3 loop is CASSHETSGGLGEQYF. Written as DNA, the CDR3 is TGTGCCAGCAGTCACGAGACTAGCGGGGGCCTCGGAGAGCAGTACTTC.

This sequence joins TRBV4-2 and TRBJ2-1; tentative D call: TRBD2 (5 bases). The CDR3 totals 13 residues. Germline CDR1 reads LGHNA; CDR2 reads YNFKEQ. V dropped 0 bases and J dropped 9 bases, with 9 bases sitting between them. CDR3 nucleotide sequence: TGTGCCAGCAGCCAAGAGTCCGGACTTGAGCAGTTCTTC. Translation: CASSQESGLEQFF.

The V gene is TRBV6-4, the J gene TRBJ2-2, with a weak D call TRBD2 (6 bases). This CDR3 comprises 14 residues. Germline assignment: CDR1 MRHNA and CDR2 SNTAGT. V shed 4 bases and J shed 4 bases, with 10 bases lying between them. The CDR3 DNA reads as TGTGCCAGCAGTGCTCTAGCGTCCACCGGGGAGCTGTTTTTT. It codes for CASSALASTGELFF.

This chain connects TRBV29-1 to TRBJ2-3; 8 nucleotides agree with TRBD2. This CDR3 contains 16 residues. Germline CDR1 is SQVTM and CDR2 is ANQGSEA. The ends lost 4 bases at V and 0 bases at J; junction bases unmatched: 9. The CDR3 DNA reads TGCAGCGTTGTAATACTAACTAGCGGAAGCACAGATACGCAGTATTTT. Protein sequence: CSVVILTSGSTDTQYF.

To note about this clone: The sample contains more than one DNA sequence encoding this CDR3. The V and J genes are TRBV18 and TRBJ2-5; TRBD2 matches 10 bases. V lost 2 bases and J lost 4; bases outside the gene matches: 4. Germline values: CDR1 KGHSH, CDR2 LQKENI. There are 15 residues in the CDR3. The chain's CDR3 is CASSPASGSRETQYF. In DNA form, the CDR3 reads TGTGCCAGCTCACCAGCTAGCGGGAGCAGAGAGACCCAGTACTTC.

The CDR3 DNA reads as TGTGCCAGCAGTTGGGGTTGGGTCGGCGGCTACACCTTC. Translation gives CASSWGWVGGYTF. This chain connects TRBV28 to TRBJ1-2; no clear D gene. CDR1 is MDHEN, CDR2 SYDVKM, per germline. The V and J ends lost 4 bases and 8 bases respectively, with 14 bases between them. This CDR3 comprises 13 residues.

The rearrangement links TRBV7-9 to TRBJ2-2; D not certain. The length of the CDR3 is 13 residues. Germline loops: CDR1 SEHNR, CDR2 FQNEAQ (reference sequence). V lost 4 bases to trimming and J lost 7 bases, with 10 bases between them. CDR3 DNA: TGTGCCAGCAGCTGGGTTGCTTTCGGGGAGCTGTTTTTT. Its translation: CASSWVAFGELFF.

This chain uses TRBV7-2 with TRBJ2-5, with D possibly TRBD2 on 6 matching bases. V was cut by 5 bases and J by 0 bases, with 22 bases left in between. The CDR3 has 18 residues. Germline CDR1 is SGHTA and CDR2 is FQGNSA. This CDR3 reads CASSRTGVAETYQETQYF. CDR3 nucleotides: TGTGCCAGCAGCCGGACGGGGGTAGCGGAAACCTACCAAGAGACCCAGTACTTC.

This clone was seen ten or more times. The gene calls are TRBV25-1 and TRBJ2-1; perhaps TRBD1 as D (5 bases). This CDR3 spans 15 amino acids. The germline CDR1 and CDR2 sequences are MGHDK and SYGVNS. Trimming took off 4 bases at V and 9 bases at J, with 19 bases between the two ends. The CDR3 here is CASSGSKLQGLEQFF. The DNA of the CDR3 is TGTGCCAGCAGTGGGTCTAAGCTCCAGGGCCTTGAGCAGTTCTTC.

This chain links TRBV5-6 with TRBJ2-3; 9 bases line up with TRBD2. The ends lost 0 bases at V and 0 bases at J; junction bases unmatched: 2. Germline lookup yields CDR1 SGHDT and CDR2 YYEEEE. The CDR3 has 16 residues. CDR3 in amino acids: CASSLGGRVSTDTQYF. The CDR3 DNA sequence: TGTGCCAGCAGCTTGGGCGGGAGGGTTAGCACAGATACGCAGTATTTT.